This T cell receptor beta chain stems from a study of PD-L1 blockade in urothelial cancer. Study as a whole: Patients, treated from about 2014 onward, received atezolizumab 1,200 mg intravenously every 3 weeks. Blood samples had a median of approximately 150,000 T cells.

Repertoires were generated with immunoSEQ multiplex PCR, while TCRdb's copy carries only in-frame clones and drops some. The sample carries tens of thousands of clones, about 72% recorded once. Trimming cost V 6 bases and J 2 bases; bases outside gene matches: 7. The CDR3 is made up of 15 amino acids. Germline CDR1 LNHDA, CDR2 SQIVND (reference sequence). For this clone: The target antigen is unknown.

The study, taken as a whole, reports: Tumor-associated blood clones were expanded more by durable-benefit patients at 3 weeks.

The TCR was taken from a man between 65 and 85 years old with urothelial cancer. The chain is built from TRBV19 and TRBJ2-3, with TRBD2 matching over 8 bases. The specimen was PBMCs, collected around atezolizumab (anti-PD-L1) treatment. The CDR3 loop is CASSPRGVVTDTQYF. CDR3 nucleotides: TGTGCCAGTAGCCCGCGGGGGGTGGTCACAGATACGCAGTATTTT.